The 8 T cell receptor beta chains listed next were all sequenced from one sample in a study of blood T cell repertoires in COVID-19. Libraries were prepared by immunoSEQ multiplex PCR; TCRdb keeps only in-frame clonotypes and omits some of them. The sample gives 130,000 or so clones, 82% of which show up once; 4% to 5.5% is in the top ten. Sequencing input: peripheral blood. These receptors all stem from a woman between 70 and 85 years old with acute or convalescent COVID-19.

The V call is TRBV12-5, the J call TRBJ2-3; 10 bases are shared with TRBD1. The CDR3 extends over 14 amino acids. In germline, CDR1 is LGHNT, CDR2 FRNRAP. J lost 8 bases, V lost 6 bases, and 8 bases had no gene match. The CDR3 region is CASGIGQGESTQYF. CDR3 nucleotides: TGTGCTAGTGGGATCGGACAGGGGGAGAGTACGCAGTATTTT.

The V gene is TRBV7-9, the J gene TRBJ1-2; 8 bases are shared with TRBD1. This CDR3 contains 15 residues. J lost 7 bases, V lost 5 bases, and 12 bases had no gene match. From germline, CDR1 is SEHNR and CDR2 FQNEAQ (reference sequence). The CDR3 coding sequence is TGTGCCAGCAGCCCGACGGCAGGGGGCGTCGGTGGCTACACCTTC. Amino acid sequence: CASSPTAGGVGGYTF.

V gene TRBV5-6 combines with J gene TRBJ1-4, with TRBD1 matching 7 bases. Germline V lookup: CDR1 SGHDT, CDR2 YYEEEE. The CDR3 has 16 amino acids. V was pared by 3 bases and J by 0 bases, with 5 bases of the junction left unmatched. CDR3 sequence reads: CASSWGQPTTNEKLFF. DNA of the CDR3: TGTGCCAGCAGCTGGGGACAGCCTACAACTAATGAAAAACTGTTTTTT.

J is TRBJ1-5 and V is TRBV2; 10 positions agree with TRBD1. The CDR3 is made up of 14 amino acids. Per germline, CDR1 SNHLY and CDR2 FYNNEI. The trim removed 10 bases at V and 7 bases at J, leaving 10 bases unmatched. The CDR3 DNA reads as TGTGCCACAGGAAGGGACAGGGGAGGACAGCCCCAGCATTTT. This sequence encodes CATGRDRGGQPQHF.

The CDR3 DNA is TGTGCCAGCTCACTAGATATGAACACTGAAGCTTTCTTT. This codes for CASSLDMNTEAFF. The chain employs TRBV18 and TRBJ1-1; D gene uncertain. The germline V gene encodes CDR1 KGHSH and CDR2 LQKENI. This CDR3 is built from 13 residues. V shed 4 bases and J shed 0 bases, with 6 bases lying between them.

The chain carries TRBV19 and TRBJ2-1; D may be TRBD2 (5 bases). The CDR3 spans 15 residues. The V gene's germline CDR1 is LNHDA and CDR2 SQIVND (reference sequence). V dropped 0 bases and J dropped 7 bases, with 13 bases sitting between them. The DNA for the CDR3 is TGTGCCAGTAGTATAGATCGCTCCGCGGGTAATGAGCAGTTCTTC. Translating it yields CASSIDRSAGNEQFF.

The chain joins TRBV4-1 to TRBJ1-1, with TRBD1 matching over 8 bases. Looked up from germline, CDR1 is MGHRA and CDR2 is YSYEKL. V shed 1 base, J shed 3 bases, and the junction held 10 bases outside the gene matches. This CDR3 is 17 amino acids long. CDR3 nucleotide sequence: TGCGCCAGCAGCCAAGCATATGACAGGGGCGGGTACACTGAAGCTTTCTTT. It translates to CASSQAYDRGGYTEAFF.

The chain carries TRBV5-1 and TRBJ1-4; D may be TRBD1 (6 bases). Germline CDR1 is SGHRS and CDR2 is YFSETQ. This CDR3 has 18 amino acids. The V gene lost 0 bases and the J gene lost 3 bases, with 18 bases spanning the gap. The CDR3, as DNA: TGCGCCAGCAGCTTGGTGTACGCAGGGGCGCTAGCTAATGAAAAACTGTTTTTT. Protein product: CASSLVYAGALANEKLFF.